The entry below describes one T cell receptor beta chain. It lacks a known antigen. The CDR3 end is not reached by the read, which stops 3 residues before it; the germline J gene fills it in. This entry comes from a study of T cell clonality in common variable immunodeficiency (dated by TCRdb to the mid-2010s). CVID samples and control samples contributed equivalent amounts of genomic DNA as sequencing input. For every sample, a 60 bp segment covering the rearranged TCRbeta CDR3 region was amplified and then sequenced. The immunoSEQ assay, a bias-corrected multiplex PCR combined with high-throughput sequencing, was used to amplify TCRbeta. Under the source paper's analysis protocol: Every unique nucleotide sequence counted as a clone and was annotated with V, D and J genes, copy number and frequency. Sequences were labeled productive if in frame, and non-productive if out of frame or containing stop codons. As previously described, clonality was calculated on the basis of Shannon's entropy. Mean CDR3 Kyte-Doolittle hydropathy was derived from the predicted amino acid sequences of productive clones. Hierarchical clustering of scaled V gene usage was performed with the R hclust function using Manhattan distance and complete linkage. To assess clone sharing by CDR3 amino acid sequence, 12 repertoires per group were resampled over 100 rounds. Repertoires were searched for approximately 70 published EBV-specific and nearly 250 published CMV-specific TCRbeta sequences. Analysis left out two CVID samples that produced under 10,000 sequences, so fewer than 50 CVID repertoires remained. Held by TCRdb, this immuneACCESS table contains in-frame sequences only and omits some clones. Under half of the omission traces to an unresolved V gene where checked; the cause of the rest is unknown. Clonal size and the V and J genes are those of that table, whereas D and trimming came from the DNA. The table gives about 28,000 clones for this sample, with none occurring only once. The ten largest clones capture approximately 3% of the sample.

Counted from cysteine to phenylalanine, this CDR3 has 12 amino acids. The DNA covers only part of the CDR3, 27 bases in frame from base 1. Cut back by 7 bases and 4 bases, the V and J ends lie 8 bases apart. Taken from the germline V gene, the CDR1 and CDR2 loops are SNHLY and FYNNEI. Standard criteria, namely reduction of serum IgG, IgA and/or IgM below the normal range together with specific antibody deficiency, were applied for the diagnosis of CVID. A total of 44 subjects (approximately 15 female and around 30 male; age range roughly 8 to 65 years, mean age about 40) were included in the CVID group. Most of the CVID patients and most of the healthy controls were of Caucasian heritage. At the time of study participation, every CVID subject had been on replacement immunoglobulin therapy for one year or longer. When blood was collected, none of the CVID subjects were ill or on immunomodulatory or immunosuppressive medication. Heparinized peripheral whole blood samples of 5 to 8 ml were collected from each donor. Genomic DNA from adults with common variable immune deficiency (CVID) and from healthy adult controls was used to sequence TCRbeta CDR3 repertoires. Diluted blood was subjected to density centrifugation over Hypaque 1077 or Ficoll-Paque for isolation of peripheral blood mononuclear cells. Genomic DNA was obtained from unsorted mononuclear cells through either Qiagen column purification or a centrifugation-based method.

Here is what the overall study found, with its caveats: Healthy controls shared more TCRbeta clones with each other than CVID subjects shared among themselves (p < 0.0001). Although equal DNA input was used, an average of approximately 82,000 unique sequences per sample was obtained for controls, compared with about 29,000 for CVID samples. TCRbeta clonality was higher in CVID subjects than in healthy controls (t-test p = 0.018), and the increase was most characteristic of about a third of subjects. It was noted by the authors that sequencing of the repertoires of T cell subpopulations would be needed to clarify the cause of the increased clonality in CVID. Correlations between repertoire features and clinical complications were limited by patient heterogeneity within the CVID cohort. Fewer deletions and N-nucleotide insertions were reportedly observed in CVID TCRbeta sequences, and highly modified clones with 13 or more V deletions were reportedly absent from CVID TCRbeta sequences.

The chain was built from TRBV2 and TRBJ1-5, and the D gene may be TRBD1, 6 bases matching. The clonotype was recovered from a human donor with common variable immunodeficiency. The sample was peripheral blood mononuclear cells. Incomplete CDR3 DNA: TGTGCCAGCAAACAGGGTAATCAGCCC. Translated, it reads CASKQGNQP. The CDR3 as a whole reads CASKQGNQPQHF.